These 8 T cell receptor beta chains originate from one sample sequenced in a study of CD8 T cells in ankylosing spondylitis. Whole-study findings and limits: Ankylosing spondylitis blood appeared to carry a characteristic TCR beta motif of several highly homologous variants.

These TCRs are of unknown antigen specificity. Each CDR3 protein gets one entry after TCRdb re-called the 5' RACE reads with MiXCR. The sample includes almost 400,000 distinct CDR3 sequences, more than 20% seen only once; the top ten take less than 20%. The sequenced material came from blood, either unsorted or a sorted T cell fraction (not recorded which). Every receptor here comes from a male donor with ankylosing spondylitis.

V gene TRBV10-3 combines with J gene TRBJ2-1, with D tentatively TRBD1 (7 bases). CDR1 is ENHRY and CDR2 is SYGVKD in the germline V gene. CDR3 length: 15 residues. The V end was cut by 6 bases, the J end by 8 bases, with 20 bases between. This CDR3 is CAISPLTGTPHEQFF. The CDR3 DNA reads as TGTGCCATCAGCCCCTTGACAGGGACTCCCCATGAGCAGTTCTTC.

This clonotype was seen only a few times. This chain links TRBV12-3 or TRBV12-4 with TRBJ2-1; 10 bases agree with TRBD2. The CDR3 has 15 residues. With V trimmed by 6 bases and J by 6 bases, 8 bases remained unmatched. This CDR3 is CASRPSGSGANEQFF. In DNA, the CDR3 is TGTGCCAGCAGACCTAGCGGGAGTGGGGCCAATGAGCAGTTCTTC.

The sample holds a few counts of this clonotype. The V and J genes are TRBV7-3 and TRBJ2-2; D may be TRBD2 (7 bases). CDR1 is SGHTA, CDR2 FQGTGA, per germline. The V gene lost 5 bases and the J gene lost 6 bases, with 22 bases spanning the gap. This CDR3 comprises 17 residues. In DNA, the CDR3 is TGTGCCAGCAGCCCCATGGGGGCGGGAGATTTACCCGGGGAGCTGTTTTTT. This gives the protein CASSPMGAGDLPGELFF.

There are a few counts of this clonotype. The chain joins TRBV9 to TRBJ2-3, with 10 bases lining up with TRBD2. Germline CDR1 is SGDLS and CDR2 is YYNGEE. The CDR3 runs to 16 residues. The junction had 8 bases not matched to a gene; V was cut back by 4 bases and J by 3 bases. CDR3 DNA: TGTGCCAGCAGCTTCAGGGGAGCGGGAGGGACAGATACGCAGTATTTT. Protein sequence: CASSFRGAGGTDTQYF.

This clonotype was detected a few times. The chain joins TRBV10-3 to TRBJ1-5, with a possible D match to TRBD1 (5 bases). The germline V gene has CDR1 ENHRY and CDR2 SYGVKD. With 4 bases removed from V and 1 base from J, the gap between germline ends came to 11 bases. This CDR3 region has 15 residues. Written as DNA, the CDR3 is TGTGCCATCAGTGTTTCGGACAACAGCAATCAGCCCCAGCATTTT. Protein: CAISVSDNSNQPQHF.

This clonotype was observed a handful of times. The chain employs TRBV7-2 and TRBJ1-1; D gene unclear. The CDR3 runs 14 residues. Per germline, CDR1 SGHTA and CDR2 FQGNSA. Trimming pared 5 bases from V and 5 bases from J, leaving 15 bases between. Here the CDR3 reads CASSQERRQTEAFF. CDR3 bases: TGTGCCAGCAGCCAAGAGAGGAGGCAAACTGAAGCTTTCTTT.

In this sample, this clonotype turned up a few times. The chain carries TRBV12-3 or TRBV12-4 and TRBJ1-5; TRBD1 matches at 8 bases. The CDR3 extends over 15 amino acids. Germline trimming cut 6 bases from V and 3 bases from J; bases unmatched to any gene: 7. This CDR3 reads CASSPGQGYNQPQHF. CDR3 nucleotides: TGTGCCAGCAGCCCTGGACAGGGCTACAATCAGCCCCAGCATTTT.

This clonotype was counted a few times. The chain joins TRBV9 to TRBJ1-1; 7 bases line up with TRBD1. V gave up 4 bases and J gave up 6 bases; unmatched junction bases: 15. The CDR3 is 16 amino acids. Germline assignment: CDR1 SGDLS and CDR2 YYNGEE. The CDR3, as DNA: TGTGCCAGCAGCTCTACCGGGACAGTGACTGTAGCTGAAGCTTTCTTT. Encoded protein: CASSSTGTVTVAEAFF.